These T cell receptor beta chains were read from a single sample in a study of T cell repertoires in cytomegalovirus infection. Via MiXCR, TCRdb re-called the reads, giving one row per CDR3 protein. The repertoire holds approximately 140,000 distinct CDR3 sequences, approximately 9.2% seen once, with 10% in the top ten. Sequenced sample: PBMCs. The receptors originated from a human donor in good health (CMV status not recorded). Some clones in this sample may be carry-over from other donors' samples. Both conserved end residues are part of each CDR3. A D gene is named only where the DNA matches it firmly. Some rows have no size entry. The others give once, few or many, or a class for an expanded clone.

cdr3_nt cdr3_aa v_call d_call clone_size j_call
TGTGCCAGCAGTGGAAGGGCAGCAACTGAAGCTTTCTTT CASSGRAATEAFF TRBV2 - few TRBJ1-1
TGTGCCAGCAGCCCCCGAGGGGCCAGCGGCGACGAGCAGTACTTC CASSPRGASGDEQYF TRBV11-3 - many TRBJ2-7
TGCAGTGCTAGGGAAACCGGAGGACAGCCGTACTTC CSARETGGQPYF TRBV20-1 - few TRBJ2-7
TGTGCCAGCAGTTACTCGTCCCCAGGGAGCACAGATACGCAGTATTTT CASSYSSPGSTDTQYF TRBV6-5 - few TRBJ2-3
TGCGCCAGCAGCCCTGAGGGGCCGCAAGAGACCCAGTACTTC CASSPEGPQETQYF TRBV5-1 - many TRBJ2-5
TGCAGCGGGGTGGACAAAAACATTCAGTACTTC CSGVDKNIQYF TRBV29-1 - many TRBJ2-4
TGTGCCAGCAAAAAGGACAGGAACTATGGCTACACCTTC CASKKDRNYGYTF TRBV27 TRBD1 - TRBJ1-2
TGTGCCAGCAGTGATCATGAATTTGGGGACCCTGGGGCCAACGTCCTGACTTTC CASSDHEFGDPGANVLTF TRBV25-1 - many TRBJ2-6
TGTGCCAGCCATGCGGGAGGGAATGAGCAGTTCTTC CASHAGGNEQFF TRBV7-6 TRBD2 many TRBJ2-1
TGTGCCAGCAGTTCAGCGACAGGACAAGAGACCCAGTACTTC CASSSATGQETQYF TRBV28 - many TRBJ2-5
TGTGCCAGCAGTGAGTCGGGGGCCGAGCAGTACTTC CASSESGAEQYF TRBV2 - many TRBJ2-7
TGCAGCGTGTCACGGATGGGGGTCCGAGGCTACACCTTC CSVSRMGVRGYTF TRBV29-1 - - TRBJ1-2
TGTGCCAGCGGCAGGACAGGGGGCGGCAATCAGCCCCAGCATTTT CASGRTGGGNQPQHF TRBV28 TRBD1 - TRBJ1-5
TGCAGTGCTAGAGATTCGAGACAGGGGGCGGCCGGGGAGCTGTTTTTT CSARDSRQGAAGELFF TRBV20-1 TRBD1 few TRBJ2-2
TGTGCCAGCAGTGAGGGGACAGGGGGCCATCAGCCCCAGCATTTT CASSEGTGGHQPQHF TRBV2 TRBD1 - TRBJ1-5
TGTGCCAGCAGCCAGGGAGGGAGAGGCACCGGGGAGCTGTTTTTT CASSQGGRGTGELFF TRBV7-9 TRBD2 many TRBJ2-2
TGTGCCAGCAGTTTGCGGGAAGGGGCCACTGAAGCTTTCTTT CASSLREGATEAFF TRBV28 - many TRBJ1-1
TGTGCCAGCAGCCAAGCGGGACAGGGGTCCTTCTCTTACCTTAACTATGGCTACACCTTC CASSQAGQGSFSYLNYGYTF TRBV7-8 TRBD1 many TRBJ1-2
TGCAGCGTTAACTACAATGAGCAGTTCTTC CSVNYNEQFF TRBV29-1 - few TRBJ2-1
TGTGCCAGCAGTTCTACGACGTCGGGGGATCAGCCCCAGCATTTT CASSSTTSGDQPQHF TRBV12-3/TRBV12-4 - - TRBJ1-5
TGTGCCAGCAGATGGTCGGGACAGGGGTCCCAAGAGACCCAGTACTTC CASRWSGQGSQETQYF TRBV12-3/TRBV12-4 TRBD1 many TRBJ2-5
TGTGCCAGCAGTATTCCGGGACTAGAAGTGGGGCAGTACTTC CASSIPGLEVGQYF TRBV28 TRBD2 many TRBJ2-7
TGTGCCAGCAGCTTAGAAATCATGAACACTGAAGCTTTCTTT CASSLEIMNTEAFF TRBV7-2 - many TRBJ1-1
TGTGCCAGCAGCTTAGTGGCTAGCGGGGGGGCGACCCAGTACTTC CASSLVASGGATQYF TRBV7-2 TRBD2 many TRBJ2-5
TGTGCCAGCAGCTTAGTCTTGAGTACAACTAATGAAAAACTGTTTTTT CASSLVLSTTNEKLFF TRBV7-9 - many TRBJ1-4
TGTGCCAGCAGCTCCAACCGGGACAGACCTTCCGAGCAGTACTTC CASSSNRDRPSEQYF TRBV7-9 TRBD1 many TRBJ2-7
TGCGCCAGCAGCTTGGCCGGGACAGGGCCCCATGAGCAGTTCTTC CASSLAGTGPHEQFF TRBV5-1 TRBD1 many TRBJ2-1
TGTGCCAGCAGCTCCCGGGACAGGGACGAGCAGTACTTC CASSSRDRDEQYF TRBV7-6 TRBD1 many TRBJ2-7
TGCAGTGCTAGAGATACAAGAGACAGCCCTAACTATGGCTACACCTTC CSARDTRDSPNYGYTF TRBV20-1 - many TRBJ1-2
TGCGCCAGCACCTGGGCGGGGGACACTGAAGCTTTCTTT CASTWAGDTEAFF TRBV5-1 - - TRBJ1-1
TGTGTCGCCGCGGGCACAGATACGCAGTATTTT CVAAGTDTQYF TRBV28 - many TRBJ2-3
TGTGCCAGCAGTGATGCCCCAGGGGGAGGTGAAAAACTGTTTTTT CASSDAPGGGEKLFF TRBV2 TRBD1 - TRBJ1-4
TGTGCCTGGAGCTCCGGGGGGCGTAGCAATCAGCCCCAGCATTTT CAWSSGGRSNQPQHF TRBV30 - - TRBJ1-5
TGTGCCAGCAGTCCCCGACAGGGGAGGGGTACTGAAGCTTTCTTT CASSPRQGRGTEAFF TRBV6-1 TRBD1 many TRBJ1-1
TGTGCCAGCAGTTACTCGACGGGCTACACTGAAGCTTTCTTT CASSYSTGYTEAFF TRBV6-5 - many TRBJ1-1
TGTGCCAGCAGTTTATTTGGGGGGGATCCCTATCAGCCCCAGCATTTT CASSLFGGDPYQPQHF TRBV27 - many TRBJ1-5
TGCAGTGCTGGAATCTCTGGGGCCAACGTCCTGACTTTC CSAGISGANVLTF TRBV20-1 - many TRBJ2-6
TGTGCCAGCAGATATCCACAGGGGCAGCCCCAGCATTTT CASRYPQGQPQHF TRBV28 TRBD1 - TRBJ1-5
TGTGCCAGCTCACCCGGGACGCTTTACAATGAGCAGTTCTTC CASSPGTLYNEQFF TRBV18 - - TRBJ2-1
TGTGCCAGCAGCGCCGGCACACTAGGAGGCTACGAGCAGTACTTC CASSAGTLGGYEQYF TRBV11-2 - many TRBJ2-7
TGTGCCACCAGCACGGGGACAGGGGGCACAGATACGCAGTATTTT CATSTGTGGTDTQYF TRBV15 TRBD1 - TRBJ2-3
TGTGCCAGCAGCTTAGAGGGACAGGGGGACGAGCAGTACTTC CASSLEGQGDEQYF TRBV13 TRBD1 - TRBJ2-7
TGTGCCAGCAGCTGGACAGGGGGCTCAGAGACCCAGTACTTC CASSWTGGSETQYF TRBV5-5 TRBD1 many TRBJ2-5
TGTGCCAGCACCCGAGGACAGGGTGTAGGGAACACCATATATTTT CASTRGQGVGNTIYF TRBV25-1 TRBD1 many TRBJ1-3
TGTGCCAGCAGTTCAGGGATTGGGTACACTGAAGCTTTCTTT CASSSGIGYTEAFF TRBV6-5 - many TRBJ1-1
TGTGCCAGCAGCTCCCGGGCAGGGGAGGGGGAAGAGCAGTTCTTC CASSSRAGEGEEQFF TRBV5-4 - few TRBJ2-1
TGTGCCAGCAGCTTACAGGGCGGGGGTGAAAAACTGTTTTTT CASSLQGGGEKLFF TRBV7-2 - many TRBJ1-4
TGTGCCAGCAGCTTTTCCGGGCTCTACGAGCAGTACTTC CASSFSGLYEQYF TRBV7-2 - many TRBJ2-7
TGCAGTGCGTACCCAGGGGGGAAGGACACTGAAGCTTTCTTT CSAYPGGKDTEAFF TRBV20-1 TRBD1 few TRBJ1-1
TGTGCCAGCAGCTTTACGGGGATTGGACCGAACACCGGGGAGCTGTTTTTT CASSFTGIGPNTGELFF TRBV7-6 - many TRBJ2-2
TGTGCCAGCAGTTATAGTTGGAACACTGAAGCTTTCTTT CASSYSWNTEAFF TRBV6-5 - many TRBJ1-1